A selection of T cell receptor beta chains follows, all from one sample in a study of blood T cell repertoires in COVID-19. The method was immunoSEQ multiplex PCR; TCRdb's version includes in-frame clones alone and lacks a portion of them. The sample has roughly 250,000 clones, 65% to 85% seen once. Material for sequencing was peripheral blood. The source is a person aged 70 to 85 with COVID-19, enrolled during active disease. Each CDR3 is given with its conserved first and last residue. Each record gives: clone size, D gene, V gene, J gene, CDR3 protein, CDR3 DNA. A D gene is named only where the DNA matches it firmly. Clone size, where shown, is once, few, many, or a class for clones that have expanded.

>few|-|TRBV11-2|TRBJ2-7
CASSLGGPYEQYF
TGTGCCAGCAGCTTGGGGGGGCCCTACGAGCAGTACTTC
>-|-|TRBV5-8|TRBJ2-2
CASSYDRGGDTGELFF
TGTGCCAGCAGTTATGACAGGGGAGGGGATACCGGGGAGCTGTTTTTT
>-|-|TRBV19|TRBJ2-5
CASSRVEGSGETQYF
TGTGCCAGTAGTAGGGTTGAGGGATCAGGAGAGACCCAGTACTTC
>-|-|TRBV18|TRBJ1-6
CASSLYGRSSYNSPLHF
TGTGCCAGCTCATTATACGGCCGGAGCTCCTATAATTCACCCCTCCACTTT
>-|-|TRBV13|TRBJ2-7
CASSDGLYEQYF
TGTGCCAGCAGCGACGGACTTTACGAGCAGTACTTC
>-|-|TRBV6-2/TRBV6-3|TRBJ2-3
CASSQQGTSTDTQYF
TGTGCCAGCAGCCAACAGGGTACTAGCACAGATACGCAGTATTTT
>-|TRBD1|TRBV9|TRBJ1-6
CASSPLDRGLSPLHF
TGTGCCAGCAGCCCTCTGGACAGGGGCTTGTCACCCCTCCACTTT
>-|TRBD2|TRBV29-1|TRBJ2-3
CTGTSGALTDTQYF
TGCACCGGGACTAGCGGAGCACTCACAGATACGCAGTATTTT
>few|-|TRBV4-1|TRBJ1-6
CASSQEGANSPLHF
TGCGCCAGCAGCCAAGAGGGCGCAAATTCACCCCTCCACTTT
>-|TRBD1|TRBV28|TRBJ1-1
CASSFSTTTLSRDREVRTEAFF
TGTGCCAGCAGTTTCTCCACGACCACCTTGTCCCGGGACAGGGAAGTAAGGACTGAAGCTTTCTTT
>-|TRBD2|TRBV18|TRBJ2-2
CASSPWTSGNTGELFF
TGTGCCAGCTCACCCTGGACTAGCGGGAACACCGGGGAGCTGTTTTTT
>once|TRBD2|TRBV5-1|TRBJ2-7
CASSLGTSGGYYEQYF
TGCGCCAGCAGCCTAGGGACTAGCGGGGGGTACTACGAGCAGTACTTC
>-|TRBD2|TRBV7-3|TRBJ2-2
CASSLHGQGGRELFF
TGTGCCAGCAGCTTACACGGGCAGGGAGGGAGGGAGCTGTTTTTT
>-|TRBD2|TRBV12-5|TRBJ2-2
CASGLAGTTGELFF
TGTGCTAGTGGGCTAGCGGGTACCACCGGGGAGCTGTTTTTT
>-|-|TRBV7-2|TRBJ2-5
CASSSPNQETQYF
TGTGCCAGCAGCTCCCCCAACCAAGAGACCCAGTACTTC
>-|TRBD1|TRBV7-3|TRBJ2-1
CASSLMARTGGSYNEQFF
TGTGCCAGCAGCTTAATGGCCCGGACAGGCGGCTCCTACAATGAGCAGTTCTTC
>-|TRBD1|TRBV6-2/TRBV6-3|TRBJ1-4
CASSSGDRASRFEKLFF
TGTGCCAGCAGTTCGGGTGACAGGGCCTCAAGGTTCGAAAAACTGTTTTTT
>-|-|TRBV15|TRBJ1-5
CATSRGSIGPQHF
TGTGCCACCAGCAGAGGGTCCATCGGGCCCCAGCATTTT
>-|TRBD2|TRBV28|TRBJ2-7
CASRYSGRYEQYF
TGTGCCAGCAGATATAGCGGGAGGTACGAGCAGTACTTC
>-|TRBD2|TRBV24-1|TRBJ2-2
CATSDYGTSANTGELFF
TGTGCCACCAGTGATTACGGGACTAGCGCGAACACCGGGGAGCTGTTTTTT
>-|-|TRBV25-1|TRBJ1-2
CASSESSRDYGYTF
TGTGCCAGCAGTGAATCCTCGAGGGACTATGGCTACACCTTC
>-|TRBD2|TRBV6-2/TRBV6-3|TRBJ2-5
CASSYSGLAGGQETQYF
TGTGCCAGCAGTTACTCAGGACTAGCGGGGGGCCAAGAGACCCAGTACTTC
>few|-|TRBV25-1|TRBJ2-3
CASLSSGADTQYF
TGTGCCAGCCTAAGCTCCGGGGCAGATACGCAGTATTTT
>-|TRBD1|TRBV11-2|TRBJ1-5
CASSLGEGRGSNQPQHF
TGTGCCAGCAGCTTAGGAGAGGGCAGGGGGAGCAATCAGCCCCAGCATTTT
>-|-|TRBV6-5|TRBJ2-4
CASRGTTIAKNIQYF
TGTGCCAGCAGGGGGACAACCATAGCCAAAAACATTCAGTACTTC
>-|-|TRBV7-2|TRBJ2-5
CASSFMEIQYF
TGTGCCAGCAGCTTTATGGAGATCCAGTACTTC
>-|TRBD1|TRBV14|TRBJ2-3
CASSPTGGAGTQYF
TGTGCCAGCAGCCCCACAGGGGGTGCGGGGACGCAGTATTTT
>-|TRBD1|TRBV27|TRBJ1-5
CASSATGTGGLSNQPQHF
TGTGCCAGCAGTGCTACCGGGACAGGGGGCTTAAGCAATCAGCCCCAGCATTTT
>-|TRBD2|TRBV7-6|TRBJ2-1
CASSYSGGANNEQFF
TGTGCCAGCAGCTATAGCGGGGGGGCTAACAATGAGCAGTTCTTC
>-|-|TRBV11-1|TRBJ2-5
CASSPRVLQETQYF
TGTGCCAGCAGCCCCCGGGTTCTACAAGAGACCCAGTACTTC
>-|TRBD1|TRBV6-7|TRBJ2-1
CASSRDLEDRGHTPTYNEQFF
TGTGCCAGCAGCCGTGATTTAGAGGACAGGGGTCATACTCCGACCTACAATGAGCAGTTCTTC
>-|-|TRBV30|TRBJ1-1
CACARGTEAFF
TGTGCCTGCGCCAGGGGCACTGAAGCTTTCTTT
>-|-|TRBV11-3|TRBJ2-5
CASSLGRNRQETQYF
TGTGCCAGCAGCTTAGGTCGGAACAGACAAGAGACCCAGTACTTC
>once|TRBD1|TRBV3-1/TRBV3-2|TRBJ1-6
CASTTGGGAGSPLHF
TGTGCCAGCACCACTGGAGGGGGCGCGGGTTCACCCCTCCACTTT
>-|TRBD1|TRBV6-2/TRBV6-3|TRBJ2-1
CASSPGQGSYEQFF
TGTGCCAGCAGCCCGGGACAGGGTTCTTATGAGCAGTTCTTC
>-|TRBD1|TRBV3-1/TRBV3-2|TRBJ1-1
CASSQDSRNRGTEAFF
TGTGCCAGCAGCCAAGATTCTCGGAACAGGGGCACTGAAGCTTTCTTT
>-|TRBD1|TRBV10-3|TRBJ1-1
CAIREGGQGTTEAFF
TGTGCCATCAGGGAAGGGGGACAGGGTACCACTGAAGCTTTCTTT
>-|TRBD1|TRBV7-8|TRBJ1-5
CASSLGGDRTFVGNQPQHF
TGTGCCAGCAGCTTAGGTGGGGACAGGACCTTCGTCGGCAATCAGCCCCAGCATTTT
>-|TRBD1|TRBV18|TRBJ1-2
CASTETGLGGYTF
TGTGCCAGCACAGAGACAGGGCTAGGAGGCTACACCTTC
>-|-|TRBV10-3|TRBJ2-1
CAISELPGEEQFF
TGTGCCATCAGTGAGCTCCCTGGGGAGGAGCAGTTCTTC
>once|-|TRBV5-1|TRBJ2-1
CASSLVTEYNEQFF
TGCGCCAGCAGCTTGGTTACAGAATACAATGAGCAGTTCTTC
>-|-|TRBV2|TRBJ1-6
CASRITSSPLHF
TGTGCCAGCAGAATCACGAGTTCACCCCTCCACTTT
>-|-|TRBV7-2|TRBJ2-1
CASSPPPGDEQFF
TGTGCCAGCAGCCCCCCTCCGGGGGATGAGCAGTTCTTC
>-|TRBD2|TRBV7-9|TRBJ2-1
CASSFGSGARGNEQFF
TGTGCCAGCAGCTTTGGGAGCGGGGCTCGGGGGAATGAGCAGTTCTTC
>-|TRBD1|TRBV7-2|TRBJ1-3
CASSQNRGYGNTIYF
TGTGCCAGCAGCCAAAACAGGGGTTATGGAAACACCATATATTTT
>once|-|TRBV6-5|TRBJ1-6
CASSSGTRYNSPLHF
TGTGCCAGCAGTTCCGGGACTCGGTATAATTCACCCCTCCACTTT
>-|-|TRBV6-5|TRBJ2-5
CASIPRGETQYF
TGTGCCAGCATCCCCCGGGGGGAGACCCAGTACTTC
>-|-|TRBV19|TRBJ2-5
CASSIYLPGGLPTGGETQYF
TGTGCCAGTAGTATCTATCTGCCAGGGGGACTTCCCACGGGAGGGGAGACCCAGTACTTC
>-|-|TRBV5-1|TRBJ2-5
CASSPRALVSGGETQYF
TGCGCCAGCAGCCCCCGGGCTTTAGTTAGCGGCGGGGAGACCCAGTACTTC
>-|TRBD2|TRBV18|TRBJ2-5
CASSPPPGGETQYF
TGTGCCAGCTCACCACCTCCGGGGGGTGAGACCCAGTACTTC
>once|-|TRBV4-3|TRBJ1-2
CASSQDHRATNYGYTF
TGCGCCAGCAGCCAAGATCATAGAGCTACTAACTATGGCTACACCTTC
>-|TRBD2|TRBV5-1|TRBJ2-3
CASSSGPSPDTQYF
TGCGCCAGCAGTAGCGGGCCGAGCCCAGATACGCAGTATTTT
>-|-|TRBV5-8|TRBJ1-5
CASSYMGLDSNQPQHF
TGTGCCAGCAGCTACATGGGACTAGATAGCAATCAGCCCCAGCATTTT
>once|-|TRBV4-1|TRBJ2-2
CASSLSRHTNTGELFF
TGCGCCAGCAGCCTATCCAGACACACGAACACCGGGGAGCTGTTTTTT
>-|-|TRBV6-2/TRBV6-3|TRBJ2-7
CASSYSIGSAGQYF
TGTGCCAGCAGTTACTCGATCGGGAGCGCAGGACAGTACTTC
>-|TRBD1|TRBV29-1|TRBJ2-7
CSVEEGDRGYEQYF
TGCAGCGTTGAAGAAGGGGACAGGGGATACGAGCAGTACTTC
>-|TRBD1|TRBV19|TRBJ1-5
CASSKSRDRGRGQPQHF
TGTGCCAGTAGTAAAAGCCGGGACAGGGGGCGAGGGCAGCCCCAGCATTTT